This is a list of T cell receptor beta chains from one sample in a study of blood T cell repertoires in COVID-19. Profiling relied on immunoSEQ multiplex PCR, and the TCRdb table lists in-frame clones only, not all of them. Among roughly 180,000 clones, approximately 86% were seen once, and the ten largest hold less than 20%. Input material: PBMCs or T cells enriched from blood (not recorded which). These receptors were obtained from a man aged 55 to 70 who had recovered from COVID-19. CDR3s include the opening cysteine and the closing phenylalanine or tryptophan. A D gene is named only where the DNA matches it firmly. Where a row states a size, it is once, few, many or the class of an expanded clone; other rows omit it.

size	V	D	length	J	CDR3	DNA
.	TRBV12-3/TRBV12-4	.	12	TRBJ1-1	CASRQSGTEAFF	TGTGCCAGCAGGCAATCGGGCACTGAAGCTTTCTTT
.	TRBV9	.	15	TRBJ2-5	CASSVTEAAEGTQYF	TGTGCCAGCAGCGTAACTGAGGCAGCCGAGGGGACCCAGTACTTC
.	TRBV5-1	.	15	TRBJ2-3	CASSLRGMGSDTQYF	TGCGCCAGCAGCTTGCGGGGGATGGGGTCGGATACGCAGTATTTT
.	TRBV7-9	.	12	TRBJ2-5	CASSPTTKTQYF	TGTGCCAGCAGCCCTACCACGAAGACCCAGTACTTC
once	TRBV3-1/TRBV3-2	.	15	TRBJ2-5	CASSQVGGPQETQYF	TGTGCCAGCAGCCAAGTCGGCGGGCCACAAGAGACCCAGTACTTC
.	TRBV5-1	TRBD1	15	TRBJ1-1	CASSFLGQGGSEAFF	TGCGCCAGCAGCTTCTTGGGACAGGGAGGTTCTGAAGCTTTCTTT
.	TRBV27	TRBD2	14	TRBJ2-7	CASSLWRESGEQYF	TGTGCCAGCAGTTTATGGCGGGAGTCGGGCGAGCAGTACTTC
.	TRBV27	TRBD1	16	TRBJ1-4	CASSLLPRQGGEKLFF	TGTGCCAGCAGTCTCCTCCCAAGACAGGGGGGTGAAAAACTGTTTTTT
.	TRBV3-1/TRBV3-2	TRBD1	18	TRBJ1-2	CASRRNYRGAGGNYGYTF	TGTGCCAGCAGACGAAATTACAGGGGCGCGGGTGGGAACTATGGCTACACCTTC
.	TRBV28	.	14	TRBJ2-7	CASSLLEEKYEQYF	TGTGCCAGCAGCCTCCTAGAGGAAAAGTACGAGCAGTACTTC
.	TRBV30	.	15	TRBJ2-5	CAWSPPMAGPETQYF	TGTGCCTGGAGTCCCCCGATGGCGGGGCCAGAGACCCAGTACTTC
.	TRBV10-3	.	17	TRBJ2-6	CAIKGWVEVKGANVLTF	TGTGCCATCAAGGGGTGGGTTGAGGTGAAAGGGGCCAACGTCCTGACTTTC
once	TRBV7-9	TRBD2	15	TRBJ2-5	CASSIASGRAETQYF	TGTGCCAGCAGCATTGCTAGCGGGAGAGCGGAGACCCAGTACTTC
.	TRBV3-1/TRBV3-2	TRBD1	14	TRBJ1-5	CASSLTGVNQPQHF	TGTGCCAGCAGCCTGACAGGGGTCAATCAGCCCCAGCATTTT
once	TRBV6-1	TRBD1	16	TRBJ1-4	CASSALTGPTNEKLFF	TGTGCCAGCAGTGCCTTGACAGGGCCAACTAATGAAAAACTGTTTTTT
.	TRBV15	.	14	TRBJ2-5	CATSRAPVPETQYF	TGTGCCACCAGCAGGGCACCTGTTCCGGAGACCCAGTACTTC
.	TRBV7-6	TRBD1	15	TRBJ1-4	CASRPDRAGREKLFF	TGTGCCAGCCGCCCAGACAGGGCGGGGAGGGAAAAACTGTTTTTT
.	TRBV4-2	TRBD1	15	TRBJ2-2	CASSQIQGITGELFF	TGTGCCAGCAGCCAAATACAGGGGATCACCGGGGAGCTGTTTTTT
.	TRBV30	TRBD1	13	TRBJ1-1	CALQGQGAGMAFF	TGTGCCCTCCAGGGACAGGGGGCGGGTATGGCTTTCTTT
few	TRBV29-1	.	13	TRBJ1-2	CSVEEALERGYTF	TGCAGCGTTGAAGAAGCACTGGAGAGAGGCTACACCTTC
.	TRBV4-1	.	14	TRBJ1-1	CASSPAIANTEAFF	TGCGCCAGCAGCCCGGCGATAGCGAACACTGAAGCTTTCTTT
.	TRBV6-5	.	12	TRBJ1-3	CASRSSGNTIYF	TGTGCCAGCCGCAGCTCTGGAAACACCATATATTTT
.	TRBV5-4	TRBD1	13	TRBJ1-2	CASSPLGQVGYTF	TGTGCCAGCAGCCCCTTAGGACAGGTTGGCTACACCTTC
.	TRBV28	.	17	TRBJ2-5	CASSLIVVSLTRETQYF	TGTGCCAGCAGTTTAATAGTAGTCAGCTTGACTCGGGAGACCCAGTACTTC
.	TRBV7-9	TRBD2	14	TRBJ2-4	CASRGLADKNIQYF	TGTGCCAGCAGGGGACTAGCAGACAAAAACATTCAGTACTTC
.	TRBV18	TRBD2	16	TRBJ2-7	CASSPLGLAGKYEQYF	TGTGCCAGCTCACCACTCGGACTAGCGGGAAAATACGAGCAGTACTTC
.	TRBV11-3	TRBD2	14	TRBJ2-7	CASSPGAGGYEQYF	TGTGCCAGCAGCCCGGGGGCGGGAGGATACGAGCAGTACTTC
.	TRBV7-7	TRBD2	18	TRBJ2-3	CASSQGPTGLAGGDTQYF	TGTGCTAGCAGCCAAGGACCTACCGGACTAGCCGGAGGAGATACGCAGTATTTT
.	TRBV13	TRBD1	15	TRBJ2-3	CASSSRTGGTDTQYF	TGTGCCAGCAGCTCCCGGACAGGGGGCACAGATACGCAGTATTTT
.	TRBV6-5	.	13	TRBJ1-5	CASTPGVRQPQHF	TGTGCCAGCACCCCAGGGGTTAGGCAGCCCCAGCATTTT
.	TRBV5-1	TRBD1	18	TRBJ2-2	CASSRGQGLGSMTGELFF	TGCGCCAGCAGCAGAGGACAGGGATTGGGAAGTATGACCGGGGAGCTGTTTTTT
.	TRBV12-3/TRBV12-4	.	13	TRBJ1-5	CASSLGSHQPQHF	TGTGCCAGCAGTTTAGGGAGCCATCAGCCCCAGCATTTT
.	TRBV5-4	TRBD2	18	TRBJ2-2	CASSREANLAVNTGELFF	TGTGCCAGCAGCCGCGAAGCGAACCTAGCGGTGAACACCGGGGAGCTGTTTTTT
.	TRBV7-6	TRBD1	15	TRBJ2-1	CASSQGTGGRNEQFF	TGTGCCAGCAGCCAAGGGACAGGGGGCAGGAATGAGCAGTTCTTC
.	TRBV10-3	TRBD1	13	TRBJ1-2	CAISNNPGGQGTF	TGTGCCATCAGTAACAATCCAGGGGGGCAAGGGACCTTC
.	TRBV15	.	15	TRBJ1-2	CATSRDRFQGSVTLF	TGTGCCACCAGCAGAGATAGGTTCCAAGGGAGTGTTACTCTATTC
.	TRBV9	.	15	TRBJ1-2	CASSRGQTTNYGYTF	TGTGCCAGCAGCCGCGGGCAGACAACTAACTATGGCTACACCTTC
few	TRBV7-9	TRBD2	19	TRBJ2-1	CASIPVTTSADSFYNEQFF	TGTGCCAGCATCCCGGTCACGACTAGCGCTGACTCCTTTTACAATGAGCAGTTCTTC
few	TRBV7-8	TRBD1	16	TRBJ1-3	CASSFLTGTSGNTIYF	TGTGCCAGCAGCTTCCTGACAGGGACCTCTGGAAACACCATATATTTT
.	TRBV28	.	14	TRBJ2-2	CASRRQASTGELFF	TGTGCCAGCAGGCGACAGGCCTCCACCGGGGAGCTGTTTTTT
.	TRBV28	.	13	TRBJ1-2	CASSPQPYYGYTF	TGTGCCAGCAGTCCACAGCCGTACTATGGCTACACCTTC